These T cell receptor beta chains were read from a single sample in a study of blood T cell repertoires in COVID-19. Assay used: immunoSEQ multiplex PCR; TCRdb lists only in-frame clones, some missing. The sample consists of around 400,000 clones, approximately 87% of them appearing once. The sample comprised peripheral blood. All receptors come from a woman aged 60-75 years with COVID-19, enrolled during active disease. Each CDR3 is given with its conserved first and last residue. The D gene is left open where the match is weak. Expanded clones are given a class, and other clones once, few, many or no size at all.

DNA: TGTGCCAGTAGTGCGGCTCGGGGGGGGCCCCGTTCACCCCTCCACTTT
CDR3: CASSAARGGPRSPLHF
J: TRBJ1-6
V: TRBV19
D: -
size: -

DNA: TGTGCCAGCAGTTTGGGACACTACACTGAAGCTTTCTTT
CDR3: CASSLGHYTEAFF
J: TRBJ1-1
V: TRBV12-3/TRBV12-4
D: -
size: -

DNA: TGTGCCAGCAGCCAATTTTCTCCTACTAGCGGGGTAGGAGAGACCCAGTACTTC
CDR3: CASSQFSPTSGVGETQYF
J: TRBJ2-5
V: TRBV3-1/TRBV3-2
D: TRBD2
size: -

DNA: TGTGCCAGCACCCGGACAGGGCACGAGCAGTACTTC
CDR3: CASTRTGHEQYF
J: TRBJ2-7
V: TRBV7-9
D: TRBD1
size: -

DNA: TGCGCCAGCAGCTTAGGGGATTCTCGCTCCTACGAGCAGTACTTC
CDR3: CASSLGDSRSYEQYF
J: TRBJ2-7
V: TRBV5-1
D: -
size: -

DNA: TGCGCCAGCAGCTTGGCCGGGAGCACTGAAGCTTTCTTT
CDR3: CASSLAGSTEAFF
J: TRBJ1-1
V: TRBV5-1
D: -
size: -

DNA: TGTGCCAGTTCCTTTGTAAACTATGGCTACACCTTC
CDR3: CASSFVNYGYTF
J: TRBJ1-2
V: TRBV2
D: -
size: -

DNA: TGCGCCAGCAGCGGTCGGACAGGGGGAACTGAAGCTTTCTTT
CDR3: CASSGRTGGTEAFF
J: TRBJ1-1
V: TRBV5-1
D: TRBD1
size: -

DNA: TGTGCCAGTAGTATACGACAGGCTAGCACAGATACGCAGTATTTT
CDR3: CASSIRQASTDTQYF
J: TRBJ2-3
V: TRBV19
D: -
size: -

DNA: TGTGCCAGCAGACAAAACAGGGTGCTATACGAGCAGTACTTC
CDR3: CASRQNRVLYEQYF
J: TRBJ2-7
V: TRBV28
D: -
size: -

DNA: TGTGCCAGCAGCTTCTACGGGGGACAAGAGACCCAGTACTTC
CDR3: CASSFYGGQETQYF
J: TRBJ2-5
V: TRBV7-2
D: -
size: -

DNA: TGCGCCAGCAGCGCAACAGGGGGCTCCTACGAGCAGTACTTC
CDR3: CASSATGGSYEQYF
J: TRBJ2-7
V: TRBV5-1
D: TRBD1
size: -

DNA: TGTGCCAGCAGCTTGGGGGGGACACTTTCCTACGAGCAGTACTTC
CDR3: CASSLGGTLSYEQYF
J: TRBJ2-7
V: TRBV5-4
D: -
size: once

DNA: TGTGCCTGGGACAGGGGACGCACAGATACGCAGTATTTT
CDR3: CAWDRGRTDTQYF
J: TRBJ2-3
V: TRBV30
D: TRBD1
size: few

DNA: TGTGCCAGCAGCCGGAATGGGGCCTCCTACGAGCAGTACTTC
CDR3: CASSRNGASYEQYF
J: TRBJ2-7
V: TRBV3-1/TRBV3-2
D: -
size: -

DNA: TGTGCCAGCAGTTACGGGGGGGGTGCGGGAAACACCATATATTTT
CDR3: CASSYGGGAGNTIYF
J: TRBJ1-3
V: TRBV6-5
D: -
size: -

DNA: -
CDR3: CASILGGAGNTEAFF
J: TRBJ1-1
V: TRBV28
D: -
size: once

DNA: TGTGCCAGTAGTATTCAGGGATATGGTGAAGCTTTCTTT
CDR3: CASSIQGYGEAFF
J: TRBJ1-1
V: TRBV19
D: -
size: -

DNA: TGTGCCAGCAGCAACCTACGGGGGTTACAGTACGAGCAGTACTTC
CDR3: CASSNLRGLQYEQYF
J: TRBJ2-7
V: TRBV7-2
D: -
size: few

DNA: TGTGCCAGCAGTGAATCTAGAGTCTCTGGGGCCAACGTCCTGACTTTC
CDR3: CASSESRVSGANVLTF
J: TRBJ2-6
V: TRBV2
D: -
size: -

DNA: TGTGCCAGCAGTTTATGGGGGACAGGGGACAATCAGCCCCAGCATTTT
CDR3: CASSLWGTGDNQPQHF
J: TRBJ1-5
V: TRBV28
D: TRBD1
size: few

DNA: TGTGCCACCAGTGATTTGCAGGCGTCCTACAATGAGCAGTTCTTC
CDR3: CATSDLQASYNEQFF
J: TRBJ2-1
V: TRBV24-1
D: -
size: -

DNA: TGTGCCAGCAGCAAAGTAGGAGGCAATCAGCCCCAGCATTTT
CDR3: CASSKVGGNQPQHF
J: TRBJ1-5
V: TRBV21-1
D: -
size: -

DNA: TGTGCCAGTATTACAGGGGGCGAAGGGCCCCAGCATTTT
CDR3: CASITGGEGPQHF
J: TRBJ1-5
V: TRBV19
D: TRBD1
size: -

DNA: TGTGCCAGCTCCAGACAGAGGGGGAATGAGCAGTTCTTC
CDR3: CASSRQRGNEQFF
J: TRBJ2-1
V: TRBV18
D: -
size: -

DNA: TGCGCCAGCAGCTTGGTAGGGCAGGGCTATGGCTACACCTTC
CDR3: CASSLVGQGYGYTF
J: TRBJ1-2
V: TRBV5-1
D: -
size: -